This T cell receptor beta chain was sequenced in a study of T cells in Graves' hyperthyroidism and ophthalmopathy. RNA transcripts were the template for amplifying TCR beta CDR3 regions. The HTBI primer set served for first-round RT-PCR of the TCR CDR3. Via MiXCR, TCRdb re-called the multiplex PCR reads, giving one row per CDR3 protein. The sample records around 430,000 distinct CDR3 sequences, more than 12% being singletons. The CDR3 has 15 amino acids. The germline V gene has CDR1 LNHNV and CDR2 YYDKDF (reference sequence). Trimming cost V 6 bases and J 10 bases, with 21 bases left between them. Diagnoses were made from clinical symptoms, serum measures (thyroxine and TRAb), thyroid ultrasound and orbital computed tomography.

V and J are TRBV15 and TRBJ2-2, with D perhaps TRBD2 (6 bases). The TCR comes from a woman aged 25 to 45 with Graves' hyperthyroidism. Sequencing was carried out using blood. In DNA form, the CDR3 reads TGTGCCACCAGAAAAGGACGGGACTCGAAAGTGGAGCTGTTTTTT. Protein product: CATRKGRDSKVELFF.